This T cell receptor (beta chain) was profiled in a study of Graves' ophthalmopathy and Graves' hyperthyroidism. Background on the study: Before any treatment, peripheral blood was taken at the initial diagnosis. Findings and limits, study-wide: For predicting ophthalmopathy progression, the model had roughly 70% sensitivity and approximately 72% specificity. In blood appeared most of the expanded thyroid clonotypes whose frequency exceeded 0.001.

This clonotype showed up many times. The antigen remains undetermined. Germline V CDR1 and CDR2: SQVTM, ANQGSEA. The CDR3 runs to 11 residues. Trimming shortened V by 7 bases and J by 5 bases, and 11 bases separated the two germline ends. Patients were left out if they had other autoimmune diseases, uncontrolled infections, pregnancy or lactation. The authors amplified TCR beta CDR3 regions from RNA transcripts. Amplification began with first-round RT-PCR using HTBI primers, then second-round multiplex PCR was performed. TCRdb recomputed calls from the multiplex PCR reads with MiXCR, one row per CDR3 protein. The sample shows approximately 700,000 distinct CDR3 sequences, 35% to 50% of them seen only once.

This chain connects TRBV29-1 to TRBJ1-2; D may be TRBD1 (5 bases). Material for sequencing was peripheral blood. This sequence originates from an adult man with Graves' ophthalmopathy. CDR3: CSARAPYGYTF. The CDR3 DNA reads TGCAGCGCCAGGGCCCCTTATGGCTACACCTTC.